The clone carrying this T cell receptor (delta chain) is deemed medium-sized. The target antigen is unknown. Other DNA sequences in the same sample also yield this CDR3. This record belongs to a study of γδ T cells in repeated Plasmodium falciparum infection. Background on the study: Age- and gender-matched Australian children served as comparison for malaria-exposed Malian children. Samples were taken at baseline, before some infections, and 21 days after each. Four controlled malaria infections with P. falciparum NF54 spanned roughly 640 days. Study-wide points: Repeated controlled infections reportedly drove waves of new clonotype selection in Vdelta2-negative, mostly Vdelta1+, gammadelta repertoires.

TCRdb re-processed the multiplex PCR reads via CATT. The top ten clones hold 9% of a sample with around 89,000 delta-chain clones, 1.4% of them seen once. CDR3 length equals 21 residues. The V and J ends lost 0 bases and 1 base, in that order; junction bases with no gene match: 21. Per the germline V gene, CDR1 is TVYSNPD and CDR2 is GDNSRS (reference sequence). Vgamma9/Vdelta2+ and Vdelta2-negative gammadelta T cells were flow-sorted from PBMC for bulk sequencing. The sequenced sample was gamma-delta T cells from blood. This clonotype was obtained from a pool of human donors (malaria-infected and uninfected, not separated). The chain couples TRDV3 to TRDJ1; TRDD3 agrees at 12 bases. This chain's CDR3 is CAFSKFLPIVLGDTITDKLIF. The CDR3 bases are TGTGCCTTTAGTAAATTCCTACCTATCGTACTGGGGGATACTATCACCGATAAACTCATCTTT. The complete variable domain, with remaining parts taken from reference TRDV3 and TRDJ1, reads CDKVTQSSPDQTVASGSEVVLLCTYDTVYSNPDLFWYRIRPDYSFQFVFYGDNSRSEGADFTQGRFSVKHILTQKAFHLVISPVRTEDSATYYCAFSKFLPIVLGDTITDKLIFGKGTRVTVEP.